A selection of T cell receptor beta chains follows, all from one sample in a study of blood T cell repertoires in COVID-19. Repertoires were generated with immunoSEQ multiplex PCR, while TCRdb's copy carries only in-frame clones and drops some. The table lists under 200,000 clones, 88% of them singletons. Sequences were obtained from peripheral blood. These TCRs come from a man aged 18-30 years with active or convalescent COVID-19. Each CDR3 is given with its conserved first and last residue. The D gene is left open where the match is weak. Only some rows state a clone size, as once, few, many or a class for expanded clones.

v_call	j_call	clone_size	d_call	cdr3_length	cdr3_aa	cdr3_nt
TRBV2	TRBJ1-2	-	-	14	CASVRDRGGDGYTF	TGTGCCAGCGTGAGGGACCGTGGAGGGGATGGCTACACCTTC
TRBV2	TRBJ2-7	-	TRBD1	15	CASTEWVSGGYEQYF	TGTGCCAGCACCGAATGGGTGTCAGGGGGTTACGAGCAGTACTTC
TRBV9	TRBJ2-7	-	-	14	CASSVAGIGYEQYF	TGTGCCAGCAGCGTAGCCGGGATTGGGTACGAGCAGTACTTC
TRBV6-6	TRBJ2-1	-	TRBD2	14	CASSLAGLFNEQFF	TGTGCCAGCAGTCTAGCGGGCCTATTCAATGAGCAGTTCTTC
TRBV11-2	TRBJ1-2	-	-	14	CASSLVEGARGYTF	TGTGCCAGCAGCTTAGTTGAAGGGGCCCGGGGCTACACCTTC
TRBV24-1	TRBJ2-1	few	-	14	CATSDGNRVDEQFF	TGTGCCACCAGTGATGGAAACAGGGTTGATGAGCAGTTCTTC
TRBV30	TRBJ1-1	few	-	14	CAWSVRTPNTEAFF	TGTGCCTGGAGTGTACGGACTCCGAACACTGAAGCTTTCTTT
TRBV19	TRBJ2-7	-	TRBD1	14	CASNQPGQGNEQYF	TGTGCCAGTAACCAACCGGGACAGGGTAACGAGCAGTACTTC
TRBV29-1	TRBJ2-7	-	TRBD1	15	CSVEDTTGENYEQYF	TGCAGCGTTGAAGACACGACAGGGGAGAACTACGAGCAGTACTTC
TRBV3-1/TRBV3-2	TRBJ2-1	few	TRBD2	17	CASSPSLAGGIYNEQFF	TGTGCCAGCAGCCCTAGTTTAGCGGGAGGAATCTACAATGAGCAGTTCTTC
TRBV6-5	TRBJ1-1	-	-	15	CASNFHSGENTEAFF	TGTGCCAGCAATTTTCATTCCGGAGAGAACACTGAAGCTTTCTTT
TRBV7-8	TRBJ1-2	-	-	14	CASSGREGSYGYTF	TGTGCCTCTTCCGGCCGGGAGGGGAGCTATGGCTACACCTTC
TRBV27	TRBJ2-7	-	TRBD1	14	CASSSGTGLGEQYF	TGTGCCAGCAGTTCCGGGACAGGCCTAGGAGAGCAGTACTTC
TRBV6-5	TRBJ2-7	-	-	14	CASSYQGGVYEQYF	TGTGCCAGCAGTTACCAAGGGGGGGTCTACGAGCAGTACTTC
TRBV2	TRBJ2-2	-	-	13	CASRSLNTGELFF	TGTGCCAGCAGGAGCCTGAACACCGGGGAGCTGTTTTTT
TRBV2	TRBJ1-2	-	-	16	CASSSVGTPQKTGYTF	TGTGCCAGCAGCTCTGTCGGGACACCGCAAAAAACGGGCTACACCTTC
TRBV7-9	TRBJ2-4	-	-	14	CASSSRRGPDIQYF	TGTGCCAGCAGCAGCCGCCGTGGGCCGGACATTCAGTACTTC
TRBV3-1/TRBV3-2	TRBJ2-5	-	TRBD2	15	CASSQLYGEGETQYF	TGTGCCAGCAGCCAATTATACGGGGAGGGGGAGACCCAGTACTTC
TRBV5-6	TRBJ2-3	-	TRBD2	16	CASSRRLASGTDTQYF	TGTGCCAGCAGCCGCCGACTAGCGAGTGGGACAGATACGCAGTATTTT
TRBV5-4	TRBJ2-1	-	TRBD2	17	CASSLSGRPLYMNEQFF	TGTGCCAGCAGCCTTAGCGGGAGACCCCTCTACATGAATGAGCAGTTCTTC
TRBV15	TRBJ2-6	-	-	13	CATGHGGANVLTF	TGTGCCACCGGGCATGGAGGGGCCAACGTCCTGACTTTC
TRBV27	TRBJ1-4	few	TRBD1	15	CASRGTGGATEKLFF	TGTGCCAGCAGAGGGACAGGGGGCGCGACTGAAAAACTGTTTTTT
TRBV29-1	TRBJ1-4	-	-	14	CSVPPGTTNEKLFF	TGCAGCGTTCCCCCGGGGACAACTAATGAAAAACTGTTTTTT
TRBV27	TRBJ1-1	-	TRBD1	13	CASWRQGYTEAFF	TGTGCCAGCTGGAGACAGGGGTACACTGAAGCTTTCTTT
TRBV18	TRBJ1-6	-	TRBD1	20	CASSPISGTGISSYNSPLHF	TGTGCCAGCTCACCGATATCCGGGACAGGGATTAGCTCCTATAATTCACCCCTCCACTTT
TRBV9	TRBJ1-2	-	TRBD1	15	CASSAHDRANYGYTF	TGTGCCAGCAGCGCCCATGACAGGGCTAACTATGGCTACACCTTC
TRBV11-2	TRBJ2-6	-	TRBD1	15	CASRITGAGANVLTF	TGTGCCAGCAGAATTACAGGGGCTGGGGCCAACGTCCTGACTTTC
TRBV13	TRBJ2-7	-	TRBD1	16	CASSAHTGGSFNEQYF	TGTGCCAGCAGCGCCCACACAGGGGGCAGTTTCAACGAGCAGTACTTC
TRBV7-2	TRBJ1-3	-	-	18	CASSLGSGQTDSGNTIYF	TGTGCCAGCAGCTTAGGGAGTGGACAGACCGACTCTGGAAACACCATATATTTT
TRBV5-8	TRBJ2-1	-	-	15	CASSLEASSYNEQFF	TGTGCCAGCAGCTTGGAAGCGTCCTCCTACAATGAGCAGTTCTTC
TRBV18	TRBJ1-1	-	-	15	CASSPRGDGNTEAFF	TGTGCCAGCTCACCAAGGGGCGACGGGAACACTGAAGCTTTCTTT
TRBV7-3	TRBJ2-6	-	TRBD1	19	CASSPNGQGGMSGANVLTF	TGTGCCAGCAGCCCCAACGGACAGGGGGGGATGTCTGGGGCCAACGTCCTGACTTTC
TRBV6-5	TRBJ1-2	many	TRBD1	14	CASSTTGRNYGYTF	TGTGCCAGCAGTACGACAGGGCGGAACTATGGCTACACCTTC
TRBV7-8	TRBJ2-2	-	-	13	CASSLALYGELFF	TGTGCCAGCAGCTTAGCCTTGTACGGGGAGCTGTTTTTT
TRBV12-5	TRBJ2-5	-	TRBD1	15	CASGFQGARGETQYF	TGTGCTAGTGGTTTCCAGGGGGCGCGAGGGGAGACCCAGTACTTC
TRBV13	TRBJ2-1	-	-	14	CASSQMTAPNEQFF	TGTGCCAGCAGCCAAATGACAGCACCAAATGAGCAGTTCTTC
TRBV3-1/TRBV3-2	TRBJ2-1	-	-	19	CASSHPLSKDESRGNEQFF	TGTGCCAGCAGCCACCCCCTTTCCAAGGACGAAAGTAGGGGCAATGAGCAGTTCTTC
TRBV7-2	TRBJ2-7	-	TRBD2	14	CASSLSGGSYEQYF	TGTGCCAGCAGCTTAAGCGGGGGCTCCTACGAGCAGTACTTC
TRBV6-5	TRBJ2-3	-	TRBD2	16	CASSSVSGRGADTQYF	TGTGCCAGCAGTTCAGTGAGCGGGAGAGGGGCAGATACGCAGTATTTT
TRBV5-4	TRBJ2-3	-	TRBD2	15	CASSRGGGRTDTQYF	TGTGCCAGCAGCCGCGGGGGCGGGAGGACAGATACGCAGTATTTT
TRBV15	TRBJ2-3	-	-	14	CATSMGSSTDTQYF	TGTGCCACCAGCATGGGGAGTTCCACAGATACGCAGTATTTT
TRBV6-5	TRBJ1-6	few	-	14	CASRMRPDNSPLHF	TGTGCCAGCAGGATGAGGCCCGATAATTCACCCCTCCACTTT
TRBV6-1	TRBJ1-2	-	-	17	CASSEMAVATGDYGYTF	TGTGCCAGCAGTGAAATGGCGGTGGCAACCGGCGACTATGGCTACACCTTC
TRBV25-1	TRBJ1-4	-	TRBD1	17	CASSELGQGGLNEKLFF	TGTGCCAGCAGTGAACTGGGACAGGGGGGATTGAATGAAAAACTGTTTTTT
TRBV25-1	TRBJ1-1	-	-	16	CASEAGGLMGATEAFF	TGTGCCAGCGAGGCTGGGGGTCTCATGGGGGCCACTGAAGCTTTCTTT